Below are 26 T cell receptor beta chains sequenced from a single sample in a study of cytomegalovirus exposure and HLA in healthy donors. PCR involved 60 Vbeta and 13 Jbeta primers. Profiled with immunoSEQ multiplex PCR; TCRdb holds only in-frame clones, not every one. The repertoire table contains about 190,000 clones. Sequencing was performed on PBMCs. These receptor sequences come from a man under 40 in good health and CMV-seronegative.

The CDR3 nucleotides read TGCAGCGTTGAATTGGGGCCCGGGGAGACCCAGTACTTC. Translating gives CSVELGPGETQYF. This sequence joins TRBV29-1 and TRBJ2-5; perhaps TRBD1 as D (5 bases). Trimming shortened V by 2 bases and J by 5 bases, and 12 bases separated the two germline ends. The CDR3 totals 13 residues. Germline V gives CDR1 SQVTM, CDR2 ANQGSEA.

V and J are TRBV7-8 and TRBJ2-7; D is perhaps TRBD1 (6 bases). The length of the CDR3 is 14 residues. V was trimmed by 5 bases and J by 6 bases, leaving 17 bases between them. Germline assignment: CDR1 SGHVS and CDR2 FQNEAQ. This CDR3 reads CASSPGSQGLEQYF. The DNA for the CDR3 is TGTGCCAGCAGCCCGGGATCTCAGGGGCTCGAGCAGTACTTC.

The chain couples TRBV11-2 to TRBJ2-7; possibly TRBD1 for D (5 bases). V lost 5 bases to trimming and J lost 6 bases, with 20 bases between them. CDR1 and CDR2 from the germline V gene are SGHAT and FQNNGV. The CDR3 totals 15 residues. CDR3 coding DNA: TGTGCCAGCAGCCGCATGACAGTAGGGTTACGCGAGCAGTACTTC. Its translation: CASSRMTVGLREQYF.

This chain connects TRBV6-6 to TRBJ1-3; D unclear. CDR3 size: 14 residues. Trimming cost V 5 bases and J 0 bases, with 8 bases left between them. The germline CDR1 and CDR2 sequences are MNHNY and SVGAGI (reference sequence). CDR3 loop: CASSDSNSGNTIYF. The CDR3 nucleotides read TGTGCCAGCAGTGATAGTAACTCTGGAAACACCATATATTTT.

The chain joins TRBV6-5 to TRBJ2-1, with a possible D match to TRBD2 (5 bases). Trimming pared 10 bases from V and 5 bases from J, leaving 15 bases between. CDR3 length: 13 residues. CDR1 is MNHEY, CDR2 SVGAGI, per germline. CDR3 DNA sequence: TGTGCCACGGGCCGGGATCGCCACAATGAGCAGTTCTTC. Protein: CATGRDRHNEQFF.

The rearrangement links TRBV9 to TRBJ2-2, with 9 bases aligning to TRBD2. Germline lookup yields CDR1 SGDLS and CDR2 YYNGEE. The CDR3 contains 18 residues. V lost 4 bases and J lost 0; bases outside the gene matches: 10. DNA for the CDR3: TGTGCCAGCAGCCCGAGCGGGGGGAACGGAGCGAACACCGGGGAGCTGTTTTTT. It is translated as CASSPSGGNGANTGELFF. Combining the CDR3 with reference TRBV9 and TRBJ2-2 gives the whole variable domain DSGVTQTPKHLITATGQRVTLRCSPRSGDLSVYWYQQSLDQGLQFLIQYYNGEERAKGNILERFSAQQFPDLHSELNLSSLELGDSALYFCASSPSGGNGANTGELFFGEGSRLTVL.

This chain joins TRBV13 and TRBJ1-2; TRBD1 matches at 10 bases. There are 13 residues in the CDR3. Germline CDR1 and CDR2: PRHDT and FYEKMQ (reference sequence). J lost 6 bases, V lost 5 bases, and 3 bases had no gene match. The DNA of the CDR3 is TGTGCCAGCAGCGCCGGGACAGGGGATGGCTACACCTTC. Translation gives CASSAGTGDGYTF.

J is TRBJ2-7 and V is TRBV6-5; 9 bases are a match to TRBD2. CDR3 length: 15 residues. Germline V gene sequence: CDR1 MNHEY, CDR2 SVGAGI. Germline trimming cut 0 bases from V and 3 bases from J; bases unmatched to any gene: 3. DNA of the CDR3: TGTGCCAGCAGTTACTCGGTAGCGGGGGTCTACGAGCAGTACTTC. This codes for CASSYSVAGVYEQYF.

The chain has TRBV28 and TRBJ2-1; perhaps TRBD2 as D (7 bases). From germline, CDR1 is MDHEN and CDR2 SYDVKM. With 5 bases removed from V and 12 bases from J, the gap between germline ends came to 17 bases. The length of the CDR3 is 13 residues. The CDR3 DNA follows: TGTGCCAGCAGTCCCCCGCACAGGGAGGGGCAGTTCTTC. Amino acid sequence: CASSPPHREGQFF.

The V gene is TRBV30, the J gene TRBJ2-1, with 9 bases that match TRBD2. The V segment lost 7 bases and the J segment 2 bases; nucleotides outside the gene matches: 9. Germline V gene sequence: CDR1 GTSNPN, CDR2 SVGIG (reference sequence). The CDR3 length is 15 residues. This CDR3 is CALPSTSGPYNEQFF. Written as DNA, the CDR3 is TGTGCCTTACCATCGACTAGCGGACCCTACAATGAGCAGTTCTTC.

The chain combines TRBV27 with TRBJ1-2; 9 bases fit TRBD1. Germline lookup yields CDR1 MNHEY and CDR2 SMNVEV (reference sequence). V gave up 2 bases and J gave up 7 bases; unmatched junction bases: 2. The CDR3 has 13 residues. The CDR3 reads CASSLGQGIGYTF. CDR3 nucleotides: TGTGCCAGCAGTTTAGGACAGGGGATTGGCTACACCTTC.

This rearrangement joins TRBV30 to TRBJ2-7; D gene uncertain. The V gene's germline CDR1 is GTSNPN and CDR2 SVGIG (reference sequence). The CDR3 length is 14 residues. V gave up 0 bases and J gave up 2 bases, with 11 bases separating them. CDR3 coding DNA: TGTGCCTGGAGTGTATCCGGCGGTACCTACGAGCAGTACTTC. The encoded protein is CAWSVSGGTYEQYF.

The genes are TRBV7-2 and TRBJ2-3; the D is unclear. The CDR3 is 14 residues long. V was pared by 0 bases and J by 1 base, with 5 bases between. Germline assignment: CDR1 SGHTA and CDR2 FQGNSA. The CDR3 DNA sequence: TGTGCCAGCAGCTTAGCGTCTGGCACAGATACGCAGTATTTT. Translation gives CASSLASGTDTQYF.

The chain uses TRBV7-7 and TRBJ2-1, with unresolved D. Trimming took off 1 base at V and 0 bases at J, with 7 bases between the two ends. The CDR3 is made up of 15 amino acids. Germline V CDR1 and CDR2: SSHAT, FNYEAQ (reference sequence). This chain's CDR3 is CASSLGPISYNEQFF. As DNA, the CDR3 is TGTGCCAGCAGCTTAGGGCCAATCTCCTACAATGAGCAGTTCTTC.

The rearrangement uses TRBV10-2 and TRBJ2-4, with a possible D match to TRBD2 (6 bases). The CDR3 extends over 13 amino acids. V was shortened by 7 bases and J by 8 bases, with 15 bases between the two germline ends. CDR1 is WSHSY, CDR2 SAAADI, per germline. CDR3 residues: CASTTGGLDIQYF. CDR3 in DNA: TGCGCCAGCACTACCGGGGGTTTGGACATTCAGTACTTC.

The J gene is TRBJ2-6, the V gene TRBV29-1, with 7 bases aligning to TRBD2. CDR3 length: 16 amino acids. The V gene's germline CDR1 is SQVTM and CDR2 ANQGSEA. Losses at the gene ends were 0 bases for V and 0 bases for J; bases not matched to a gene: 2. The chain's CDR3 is CSVEDRGGSGANVLTF. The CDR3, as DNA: TGCAGCGTTGAAGATCGCGGGGGCTCTGGGGCCAACGTCCTGACTTTC.

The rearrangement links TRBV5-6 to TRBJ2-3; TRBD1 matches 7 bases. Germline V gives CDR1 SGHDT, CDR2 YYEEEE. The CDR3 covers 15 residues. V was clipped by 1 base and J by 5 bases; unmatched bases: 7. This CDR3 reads CASSLFAGGGDTQYF. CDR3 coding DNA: TGTGCCAGCAGCTTGTTCGCAGGGGGTGGAGATACGCAGTATTTT.

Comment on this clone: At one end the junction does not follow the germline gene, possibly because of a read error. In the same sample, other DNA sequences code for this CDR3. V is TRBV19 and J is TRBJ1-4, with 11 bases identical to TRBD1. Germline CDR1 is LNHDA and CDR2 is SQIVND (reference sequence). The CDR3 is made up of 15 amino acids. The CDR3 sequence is CASSIRDRGGEKLFF. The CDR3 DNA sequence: TGCGCCAGTAGTATACGGGACAGGGGGGGCGAAAAACTGTTTTTT.

The CDR3 loop is CSAIGEKTQYF. The CDR3 DNA reads as TGCAGTGCTATCGGGGAGAAGACCCAGTACTTC. This chain uses TRBV20-1 with TRBJ2-5, with a weak D call TRBD2 (5 bases). Germline V gene sequence: CDR1 DFQATT, CDR2 SNEGSKA (reference sequence). V gave up 4 bases and J gave up 6 bases, with 9 bases separating them. This CDR3 has 11 amino acids.

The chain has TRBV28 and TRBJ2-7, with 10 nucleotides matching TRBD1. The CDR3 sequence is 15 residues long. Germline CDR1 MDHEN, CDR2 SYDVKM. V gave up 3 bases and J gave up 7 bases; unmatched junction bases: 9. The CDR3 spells CASSLTGQGRREQYF. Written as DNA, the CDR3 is TGTGCCAGCAGTTTGACGGGACAGGGGCGTAGGGAGCAGTACTTC.

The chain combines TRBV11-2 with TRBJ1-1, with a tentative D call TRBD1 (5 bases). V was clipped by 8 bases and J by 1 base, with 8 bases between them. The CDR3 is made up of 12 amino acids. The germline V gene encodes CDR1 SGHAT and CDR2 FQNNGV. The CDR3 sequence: CASLDKNTEAFF. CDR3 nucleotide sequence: TGTGCCAGCCTGGACAAGAACACTGAAGCTTTCTTT.

CDR3 region: CASSSGGATDTQYF. For the CDR3, the DNA is TGTGCCAGCAGCAGCGGGGGGGCGACAGATACGCAGTATTTT. The chain carries TRBV9 and TRBJ2-3, with 10 positions matching TRBD2. Trimming removed 4 bases from V and 3 bases from J; junction bases left unmatched: 2. The CDR3 extends over 14 amino acids. The germline V gene has CDR1 SGDLS and CDR2 YYNGEE.

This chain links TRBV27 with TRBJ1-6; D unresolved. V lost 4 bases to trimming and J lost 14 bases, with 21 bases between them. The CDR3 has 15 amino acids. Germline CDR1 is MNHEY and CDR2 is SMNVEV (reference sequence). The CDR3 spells CASSSMRGGLSSLHF. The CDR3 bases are TGTGCCAGCAGTTCGATGCGGGGAGGATTATCATCCCTCCACTTT.

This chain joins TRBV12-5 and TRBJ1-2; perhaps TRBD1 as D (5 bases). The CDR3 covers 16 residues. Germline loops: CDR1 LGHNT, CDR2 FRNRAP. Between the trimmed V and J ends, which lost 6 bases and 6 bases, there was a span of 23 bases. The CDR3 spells CASGPELSRAFNGYTF. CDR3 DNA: TGTGCTAGTGGACCTGAGCTCAGCAGGGCGTTTAATGGCTACACCTTC.

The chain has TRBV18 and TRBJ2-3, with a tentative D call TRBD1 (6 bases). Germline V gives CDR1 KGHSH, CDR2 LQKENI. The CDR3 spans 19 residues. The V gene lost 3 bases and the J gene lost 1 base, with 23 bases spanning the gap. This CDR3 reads CASSPQGLRTVSGTDTQYF. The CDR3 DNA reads TGTGCCAGCTCACCCCAAGGCCTGAGGACAGTATCGGGCACAGATACGCAGTATTTT.

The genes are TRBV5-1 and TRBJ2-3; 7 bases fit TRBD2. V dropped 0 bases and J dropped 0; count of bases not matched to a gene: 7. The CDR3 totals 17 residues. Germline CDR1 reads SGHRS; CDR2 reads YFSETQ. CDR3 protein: CASSLGTRQISTDTQYF. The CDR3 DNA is TGCGCCAGCAGCTTGGGGACTAGACAGATTAGCACAGATACGCAGTATTTT.